The 27 T cell receptor beta chains presented below share a single source sample, sequenced in a study of cytomegalovirus exposure and HLA in healthy donors. Researchers ran the PCR with 60 Vbeta and 13 Jbeta primers. Assay used: immunoSEQ multiplex PCR; TCRdb lists only in-frame clones, some missing. The sample records more than 95,000 clones, 69% being singletons. Material for sequencing was PBMCs. The source of these receptors is a man aged 30 to 39 in good health and CMV-seronegative.

The chain is built from TRBV5-6 and TRBJ2-7; D is possibly TRBD2 (5 bases). Germline CDR1 SGHDT, CDR2 YYEEEE. The V gene lost 4 bases and the J gene lost 0 bases, with 11 bases spanning the gap. The CDR3 contains 14 residues. The CDR3 DNA follows: TGTGCCAGCAGCACCGGACTCTACTCCTACGAGCAGTACTTC. This translates into CASSTGLYSYEQYF.

The chain combines TRBV12-5 with TRBJ1-2; 10 nucleotides line up with TRBD1. Germline assignment: CDR1 LGHNT and CDR2 FRNRAP. The CDR3 consists of 16 residues. J lost 7 bases, V lost 2 bases, and 10 bases had no gene match. CDR3 amino acids: CASGLRQGASSGGYTF. CDR3 DNA: TGTGCTAGTGGTTTGCGACAGGGGGCCAGTAGCGGTGGCTACACCTTC.

This clone was detected only a few times. The chain is built from TRBV18 and TRBJ2-7; perhaps TRBD2 as D (6 bases). V was trimmed by 6 bases and J by 4 bases, leaving 22 bases between them. The CDR3 length is 16 residues. Germline-derived CDR1 and CDR2 are KGHSH and LQKENI. As DNA, the CDR3 is TGTGCCAGCTCGAGTGGCGTCGGGAGTACCCGATACGAGCAGTACTTC. Protein sequence: CASSSGVGSTRYEQYF.

This clone has a single count. The chain recombines TRBV5-4 with TRBJ2-3; D perhaps matches TRBD1 (5 bases). The CDR3 runs 14 residues. CDR1 SGHNT and CDR2 YYREEE come from the germline V gene (reference sequence). V was shortened by 3 bases and J by 3 bases, with 11 bases between the two germline ends. The CDR3 spells CASSSGKGTDTQYF. The CDR3 DNA is TGTGCCAGCAGCTCCGGAAAGGGGACAGATACGCAGTATTTT.

This rearrangement joins TRBV2 to TRBJ1-5; maybe TRBD1 (5 bases). This CDR3 has 17 amino acids. Germline CDR1 reads SNHLY; CDR2 reads FYNNEI. Trimming removed 0 bases from V and 1 base from J, with 13 bases in between. CDR3 coding DNA: TGTGCCAGCAGTGAAGCGGCCAGGGCCACAAGCAATCAGCCCCAGCATTTT. Its translation: CASSEAARATSNQPQHF.

V and J are TRBV28 and TRBJ2-5, with D possibly matching TRBD1 (6 bases). Germline loops: CDR1 MDHEN, CDR2 SYDVKM. This CDR3 is built from 13 residues. Between the trimmed V and J ends, which lost 5 bases and 3 bases, there was a span of 10 bases. CDR3 protein: CASSGWDKETQYF. CDR3 DNA sequence: TGTGCCAGCAGTGGGTGGGACAAAGAGACCCAGTACTTC.

This chain joins TRBV7-2 and TRBJ1-1, with a weak D call TRBD1 (5 bases). V dropped 1 base and J dropped 4 bases, with 16 bases sitting between them. This CDR3 region has 16 residues. Germline V gene lookup returns CDR1 SGHTA and CDR2 FQGNSA. Here the CDR3 reads CASSLGRVGPLTEAFF. Written as DNA, the CDR3 is TGTGCCAGCAGCTTAGGGAGGGTGGGACCCCTCACTGAAGCTTTCTTT.

This clone was counted between two and nine times. The V call is TRBV5-5, the J call TRBJ2-3, with D possibly matching TRBD2 (5 bases). Trimming removed 6 bases from V and 3 bases from J, with 17 bases in between. The CDR3 runs 15 residues. CDR1 is SGHKS and CDR2 is YYEKEE in the germline V gene (reference sequence). DNA of the CDR3: TGTGCCAGCACCAAACTAGTCACGGATACAGATACGCAGTATTTT. Encoded protein: CASTKLVTDTDTQYF.

This clone has just a few counts. The genes are TRBV2 and TRBJ2-7; possible D gene TRBD1, 7 bases. The germline gives CDR1 SNHLY, CDR2 FYNNEI. Trimming took 2 bases from V and 3 from J, leaving 11 bases between them. This CDR3 is 14 amino acids long. CDR3 nucleotide sequence: TGTGCCAGCAGTGAACAGGGGGAGGACTACGAGCAGTACTTC. As protein: CASSEQGEDYEQYF.

DNA for the CDR3: TGTGCCTGGGGACAGAACTCTGGAAACACCATATATTTT. Translating gives CAWGQNSGNTIYF. The chain combines TRBV30 with TRBJ1-3; weak D call: TRBD1 (6 bases). V lost 5 bases and J 0 bases, leaving 8 bases between the germline ends. The CDR3 runs 13 residues. Germline V gene lookup returns CDR1 GTSNPN and CDR2 SVGIG (reference sequence).

The chain has TRBV19 and TRBJ1-1; the D is unclear. Per germline, CDR1 LNHDA and CDR2 SQIVND (reference sequence). The germline V and J ends were trimmed by 3 bases and 1 base, with 9 bases remaining between them. The CDR3 has 14 residues. The CDR3 DNA is TGTGCCAGTAGTATTCTAGACCCGAACACTGAAGCTTTCTTT. Translated: CASSILDPNTEAFF.

CDR3 nucleotide sequence: TGTGCCACCAGCTCAGGACGGACTAGCGGGAGGCGATCTAGCACAGATACGCAGTATTTT. Its translation: CATSSGRTSGRRSSTDTQYF. V and J are TRBV15 and TRBJ2-3; 14 bases fit TRBD2. V was clipped by 5 bases and J by 0 bases; unmatched bases: 13. This CDR3 spans 20 amino acids. The germline V gene encodes CDR1 LNHNV and CDR2 YYDKDF (reference sequence).

This clone was detected only a few times. This rearrangement joins TRBV4-2 to TRBJ1-5; D remains unclear. Per germline, CDR1 LGHNA and CDR2 YNFKEQ. The V gene lost 5 bases and the J gene lost 0 bases, with 11 bases spanning the gap. CDR3 size: 15 residues. CDR3 sequence: CASSKNGDSNQPQHF. CDR3 bases: TGTGCCAGCAGCAAAAATGGAGATAGCAATCAGCCCCAGCATTTT.

J is TRBJ2-2 and V is TRBV4-3, with TRBD1 matching over 8 bases. With 0 bases clipped from V and 2 bases from J, the junction kept 11 bases outside the gene matches. This CDR3 has 19 amino acids. The V gene's germline CDR1 is LGHNA and CDR2 YSLEER. The CDR3 DNA follows: TGCGCCAGCAGCCAAGATTATGGCTTTCAGGGGGCCAACACCGGGGAGCTGTTTTTT. Translation gives CASSQDYGFQGANTGELFF.

The CDR3: CASSYFSGLADNEQFF. The CDR3 DNA reads TGCGCCAGCAGCTATTTTTCGGGACTAGCGGACAATGAGCAGTTCTTC. V gene TRBV5-1 combines with J gene TRBJ2-1; the match to TRBD2 covers 11 bases. Germline V gives CDR1 SGHRS, CDR2 YFSETQ. V lost 3 bases and J lost 5; bases outside the gene matches: 7. This CDR3 is built from 16 residues.

The rearrangement joins TRBV2 to TRBJ2-1; D not resolved. The CDR3 loop spans 16 amino acids. The ends were cut back, 1 base at V and 6 bases at J, with 16 bases in the middle. Germline CDR1 and CDR2: SNHLY and FYNNEI. The chain's CDR3 is CASSEGVPNYPNEQFF. DNA of the CDR3: TGTGCCAGCAGTGAAGGGGTACCAAACTACCCCAATGAGCAGTTCTTC.

The CDR3 loop is CASSVGLYREQFF. The CDR3 region has the DNA TGTGCCAGCAGCGTAGGACTATACCGTGAGCAGTTCTTC. V is TRBV9 and J is TRBJ2-1; D possibly corresponds to TRBD2 (5 bases). CDR1 and CDR2 from the germline V gene are SGDLS and YYNGEE. The CDR3 length is 13 residues. Trimming shortened V by 0 bases and J by 9 bases, and 10 bases separated the two germline ends.

The chain recombines TRBV14 with TRBJ1-3; D gene ambiguous. The germline V gene has CDR1 SGHDN and CDR2 FVKESK. The V end lost 4 bases, the J end lost 0 bases, and 13 bases lay between the germline ends. The CDR3 is 16 residues long. The CDR3 region has the DNA TGTGCCAGCAGCCGGAATTCTGGGCTCTCTGGAAACACCATATATTTT. Protein product: CASSRNSGLSGNTIYF.

In this sample, this clone turned up a few times. The J gene is TRBJ1-5, the V gene TRBV15, with 7 positions matching TRBD1. CDR1 LNHNV and CDR2 YYDKDF come from the germline V gene (reference sequence). The CDR3 runs 15 residues. The J segment lost 0 bases and the V segment lost 6 bases, leaving 5 bases of the junction unmatched. The CDR3 nucleotides are TGTGCCACCAGTGCTGAGGGGGCTAGCAATCAGCCCCAGCATTTT. Encoded protein: CATSAEGASNQPQHF.

The chain employs TRBV9 and TRBJ1-1; 8 bases line up with TRBD1. The CDR3 covers 15 residues. Germline V gives CDR1 SGDLS, CDR2 YYNGEE. V was pared by 2 bases and J by 4 bases, with 7 bases of the junction left unmatched. DNA of the CDR3: TGTGCCAGCAGCGTTACAGGGGGTGAGGGCACTGAAGCTTTCTTT. The encoded protein is CASSVTGGEGTEAFF.

The chain links TRBV6-1 to TRBJ1-5; no clear D. V was cut by 2 bases and J by 5 bases, with 7 bases left in between. Germline loops: CDR1 MNHNS, CDR2 SASEGT. This CDR3 spans 13 amino acids. This CDR3 reads CASSEREDQPQHF. The CDR3 DNA reads as TGTGCCAGCAGTGAAAGGGAGGATCAGCCCCAGCATTTT.

The genes are TRBV11-3 and TRBJ2-5; 7 nucleotides agree with TRBD2. This CDR3 has 14 amino acids. With 0 bases clipped from V and 4 bases from J, the junction kept 2 bases outside the gene matches. Germline V gene sequence: CDR1 SGHNT, CDR2 YENEEA. DNA of the CDR3: TGTGCCAGCAGCTTAGATCCGGGAGGAGAGACCCAGTACTTC. Its translation is CASSLDPGGETQYF.

The chain's CDR3 is CASSATGGADTQYF. CDR3 DNA sequence: TGTGCCAGCAGCGCGACAGGGGGCGCAGATACGCAGTATTTT. The rearrangement uses TRBV9 and TRBJ2-3, with TRBD1 matching 10 bases. From germline, CDR1 is SGDLS and CDR2 YYNGEE. This CDR3 is built from 14 residues. With 3 bases clipped from V and 4 bases from J, the junction kept 2 bases outside the gene matches.

To note about this clone: A read error may account for a junction end that differs from germline. CDR3 DNA: TGTGCTAGCAGCGCGACAACAGGGGGCGAAGCTTTCTTT. This codes for CASSATTGGEAFF. The chain uses TRBV7-7 and TRBJ1-1; 9 positions match TRBD1. The CDR3 runs 13 residues. Germline V CDR1 and CDR2: SSHAT, FNYEAQ (reference sequence).

This chain joins TRBV28 and TRBJ2-1; 7 bases agree with TRBD2. Trimming removed 5 bases from V and 8 bases from J; junction bases left unmatched: 6. The germline gives CDR1 MDHEN, CDR2 SYDVKM. The length of the CDR3 is 13 residues. The CDR3 protein is CASSPGRADEQFF. As DNA, the CDR3 is TGTGCCAGCAGTCCGGGGAGGGCCGATGAGCAGTTCTTC.

This sequence joins TRBV2 and TRBJ2-3, with TRBD2 identical over 7 bases. The ends lost 5 bases at V and 2 bases at J; junction bases unmatched: 1. The germline CDR1 and CDR2 sequences are SNHLY and FYNNEI. The CDR3 length is 13 residues. Written as DNA, the CDR3 is TGTGCCAGCAGTAGCGGGATCACAGATACGCAGTATTTT. It yields the protein CASSSGITDTQYF.

The CDR3 sequence is CASSPGQGCSYEQYF. In DNA, the CDR3 is TGTGCCAGTAGTCCCGGACAGGGTTGCTCCTACGAGCAGTACTTC. The J gene is TRBJ2-7, the V gene TRBV19; TRBD1 aligns across 8 bases. Germline lookup yields CDR1 LNHDA and CDR2 SQIVND (reference sequence). This CDR3 comprises 15 residues. Unmatched junction bases numbered 6, after V lost 5 bases and J lost 0 bases.